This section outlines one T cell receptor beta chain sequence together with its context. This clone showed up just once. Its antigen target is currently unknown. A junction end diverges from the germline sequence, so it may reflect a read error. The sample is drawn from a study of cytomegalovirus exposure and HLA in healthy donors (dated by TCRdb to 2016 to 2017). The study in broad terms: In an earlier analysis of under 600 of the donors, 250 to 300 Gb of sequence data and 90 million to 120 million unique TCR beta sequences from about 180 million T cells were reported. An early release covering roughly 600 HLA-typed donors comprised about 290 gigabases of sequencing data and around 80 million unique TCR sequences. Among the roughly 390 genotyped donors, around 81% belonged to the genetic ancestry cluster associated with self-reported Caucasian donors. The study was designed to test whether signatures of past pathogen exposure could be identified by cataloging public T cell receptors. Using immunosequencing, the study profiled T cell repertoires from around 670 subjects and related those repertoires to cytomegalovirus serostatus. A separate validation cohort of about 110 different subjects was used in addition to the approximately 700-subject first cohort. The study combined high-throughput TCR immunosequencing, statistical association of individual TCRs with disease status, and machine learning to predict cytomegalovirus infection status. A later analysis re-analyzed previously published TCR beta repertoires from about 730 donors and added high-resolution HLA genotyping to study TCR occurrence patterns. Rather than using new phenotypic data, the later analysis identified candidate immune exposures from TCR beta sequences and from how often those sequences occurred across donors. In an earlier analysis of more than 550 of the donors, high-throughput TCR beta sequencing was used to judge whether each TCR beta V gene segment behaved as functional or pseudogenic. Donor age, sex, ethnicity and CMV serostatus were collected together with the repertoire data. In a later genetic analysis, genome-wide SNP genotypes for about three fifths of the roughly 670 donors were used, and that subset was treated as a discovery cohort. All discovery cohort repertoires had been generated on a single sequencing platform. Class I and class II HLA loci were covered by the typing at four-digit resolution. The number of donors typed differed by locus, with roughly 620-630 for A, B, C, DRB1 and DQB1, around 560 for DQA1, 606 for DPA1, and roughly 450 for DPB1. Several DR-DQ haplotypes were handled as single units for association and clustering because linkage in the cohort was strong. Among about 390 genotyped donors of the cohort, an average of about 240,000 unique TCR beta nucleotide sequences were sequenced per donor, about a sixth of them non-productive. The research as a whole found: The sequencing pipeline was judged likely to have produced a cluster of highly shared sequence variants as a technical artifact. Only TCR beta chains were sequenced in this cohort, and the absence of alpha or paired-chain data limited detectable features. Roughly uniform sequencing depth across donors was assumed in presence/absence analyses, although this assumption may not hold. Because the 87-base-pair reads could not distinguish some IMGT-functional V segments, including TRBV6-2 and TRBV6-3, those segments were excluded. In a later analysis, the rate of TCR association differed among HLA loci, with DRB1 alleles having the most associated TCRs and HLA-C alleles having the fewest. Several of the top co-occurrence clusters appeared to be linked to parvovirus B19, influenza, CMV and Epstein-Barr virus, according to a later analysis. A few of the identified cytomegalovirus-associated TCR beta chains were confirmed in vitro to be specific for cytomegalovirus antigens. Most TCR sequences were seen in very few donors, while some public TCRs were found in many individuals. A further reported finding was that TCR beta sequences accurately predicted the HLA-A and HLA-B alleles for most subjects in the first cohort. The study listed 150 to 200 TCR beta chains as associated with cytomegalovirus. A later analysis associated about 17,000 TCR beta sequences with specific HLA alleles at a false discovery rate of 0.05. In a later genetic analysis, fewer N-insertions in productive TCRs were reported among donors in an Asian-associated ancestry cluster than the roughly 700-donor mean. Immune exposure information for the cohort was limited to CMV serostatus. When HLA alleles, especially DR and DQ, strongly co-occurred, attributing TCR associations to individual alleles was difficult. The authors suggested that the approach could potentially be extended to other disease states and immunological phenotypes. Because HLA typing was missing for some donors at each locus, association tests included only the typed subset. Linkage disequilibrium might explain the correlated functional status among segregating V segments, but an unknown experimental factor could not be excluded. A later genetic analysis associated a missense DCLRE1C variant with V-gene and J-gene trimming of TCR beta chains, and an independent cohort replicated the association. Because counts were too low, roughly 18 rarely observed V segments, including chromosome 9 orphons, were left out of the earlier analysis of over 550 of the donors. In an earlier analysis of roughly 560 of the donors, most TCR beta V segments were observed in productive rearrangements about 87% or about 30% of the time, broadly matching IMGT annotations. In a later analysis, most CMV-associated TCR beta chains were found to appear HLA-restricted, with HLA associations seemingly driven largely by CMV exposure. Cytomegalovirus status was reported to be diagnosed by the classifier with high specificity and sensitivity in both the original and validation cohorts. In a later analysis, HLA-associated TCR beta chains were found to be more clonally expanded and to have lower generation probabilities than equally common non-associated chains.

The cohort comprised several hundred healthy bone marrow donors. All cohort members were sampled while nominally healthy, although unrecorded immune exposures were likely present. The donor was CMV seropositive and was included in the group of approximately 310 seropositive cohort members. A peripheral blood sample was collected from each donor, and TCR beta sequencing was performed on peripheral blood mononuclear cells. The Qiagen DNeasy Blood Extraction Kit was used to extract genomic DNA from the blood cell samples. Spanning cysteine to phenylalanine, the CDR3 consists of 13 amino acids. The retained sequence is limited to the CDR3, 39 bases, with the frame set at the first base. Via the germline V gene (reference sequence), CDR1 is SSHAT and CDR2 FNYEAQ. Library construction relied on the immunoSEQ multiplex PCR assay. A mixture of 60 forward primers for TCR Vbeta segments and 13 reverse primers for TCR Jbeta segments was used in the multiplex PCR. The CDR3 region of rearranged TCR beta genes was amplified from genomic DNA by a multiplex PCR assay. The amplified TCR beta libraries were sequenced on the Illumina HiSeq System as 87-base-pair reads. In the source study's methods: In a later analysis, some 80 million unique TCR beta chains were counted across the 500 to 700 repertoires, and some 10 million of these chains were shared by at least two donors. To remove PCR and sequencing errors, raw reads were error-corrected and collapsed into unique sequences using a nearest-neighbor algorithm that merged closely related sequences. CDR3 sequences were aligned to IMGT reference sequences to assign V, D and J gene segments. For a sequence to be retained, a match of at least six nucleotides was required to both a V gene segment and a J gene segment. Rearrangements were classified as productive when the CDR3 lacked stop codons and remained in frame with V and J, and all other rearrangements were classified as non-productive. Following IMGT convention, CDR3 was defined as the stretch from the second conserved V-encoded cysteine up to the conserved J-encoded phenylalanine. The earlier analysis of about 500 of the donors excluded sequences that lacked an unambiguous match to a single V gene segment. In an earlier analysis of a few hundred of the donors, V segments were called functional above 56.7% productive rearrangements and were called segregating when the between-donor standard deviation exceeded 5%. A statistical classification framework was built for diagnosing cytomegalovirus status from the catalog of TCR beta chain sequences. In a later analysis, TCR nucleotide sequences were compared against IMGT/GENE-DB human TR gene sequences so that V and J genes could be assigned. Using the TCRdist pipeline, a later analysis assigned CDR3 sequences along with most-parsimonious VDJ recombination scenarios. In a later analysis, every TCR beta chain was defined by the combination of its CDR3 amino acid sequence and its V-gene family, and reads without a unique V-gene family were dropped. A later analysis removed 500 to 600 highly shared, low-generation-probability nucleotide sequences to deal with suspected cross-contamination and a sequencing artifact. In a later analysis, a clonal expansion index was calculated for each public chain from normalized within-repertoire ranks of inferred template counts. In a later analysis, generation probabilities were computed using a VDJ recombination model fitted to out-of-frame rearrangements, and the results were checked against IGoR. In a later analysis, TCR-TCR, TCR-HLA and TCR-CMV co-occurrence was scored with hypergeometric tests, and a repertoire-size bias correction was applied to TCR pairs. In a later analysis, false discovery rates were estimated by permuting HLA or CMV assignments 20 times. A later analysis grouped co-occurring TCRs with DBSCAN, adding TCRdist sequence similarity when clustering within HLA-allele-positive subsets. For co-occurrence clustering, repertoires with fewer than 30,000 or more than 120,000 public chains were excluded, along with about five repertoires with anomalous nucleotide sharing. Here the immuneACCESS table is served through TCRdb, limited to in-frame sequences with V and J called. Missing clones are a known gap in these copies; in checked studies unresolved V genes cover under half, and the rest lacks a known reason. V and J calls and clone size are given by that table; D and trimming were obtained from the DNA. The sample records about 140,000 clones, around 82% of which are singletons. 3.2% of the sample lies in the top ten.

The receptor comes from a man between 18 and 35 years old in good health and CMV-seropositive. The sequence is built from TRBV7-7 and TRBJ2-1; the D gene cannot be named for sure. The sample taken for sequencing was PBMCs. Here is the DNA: TGTGCTAGCAGCTTAGCTCTGTACAATGAGCAGTTCTTC. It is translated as CASSLALYNEQFF.